The clone carrying this TCR beta chain was seen only a few times. The source of the sample is a study of T cell changes during pregnancy in multiple sclerosis. Generated by immunoSEQ multiplex PCR, the TCRdb table keeps only in-frame clones and is missing some. Here the sample spans around 50,000 clones, 80% to 95% being singletons. Germline loops: CDR1 LNHDA, CDR2 SQIVND (reference sequence). V dropped 3 bases and J dropped 4 bases, with 4 bases sitting between them. The CDR3 runs 12 residues. The sequencing used CD4+ T cells from peripheral blood mononuclear cells, collected after pregnancy. The J gene is TRBJ1-5, the V gene TRBV19; D remains ambiguous. This clonotype was obtained from a female donor in good health, enrolled as a control in a pregnancy study. CDR3 in amino acids: CASSIPNQPQHF. The DNA of the CDR3 is TGTGCCAGTAGTATCCCAAATCAGCCCCAGCATTTT.